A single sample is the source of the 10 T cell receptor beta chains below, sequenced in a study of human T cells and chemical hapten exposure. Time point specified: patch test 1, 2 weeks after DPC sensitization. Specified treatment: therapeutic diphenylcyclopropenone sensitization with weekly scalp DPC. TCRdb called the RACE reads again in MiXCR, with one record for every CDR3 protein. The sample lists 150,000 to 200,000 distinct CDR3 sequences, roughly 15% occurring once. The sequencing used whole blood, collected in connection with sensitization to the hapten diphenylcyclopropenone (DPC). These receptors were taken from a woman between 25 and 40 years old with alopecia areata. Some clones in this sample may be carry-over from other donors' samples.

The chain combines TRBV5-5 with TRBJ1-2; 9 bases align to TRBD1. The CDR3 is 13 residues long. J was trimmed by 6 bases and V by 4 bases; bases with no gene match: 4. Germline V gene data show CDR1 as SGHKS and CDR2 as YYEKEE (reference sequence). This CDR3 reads CASSRRQGDGYTF. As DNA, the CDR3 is TGTGCCAGCAGCCGCAGACAGGGGGATGGCTACACCTTC.

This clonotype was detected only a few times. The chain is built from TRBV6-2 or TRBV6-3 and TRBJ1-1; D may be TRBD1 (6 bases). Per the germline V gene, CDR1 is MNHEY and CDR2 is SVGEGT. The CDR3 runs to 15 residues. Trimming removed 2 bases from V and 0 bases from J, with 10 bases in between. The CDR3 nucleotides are TGTGCCAGCAGTTACGGGCAGGGGATGAACACTGAAGCTTTCTTT. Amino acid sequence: CASSYGQGMNTEAFF.

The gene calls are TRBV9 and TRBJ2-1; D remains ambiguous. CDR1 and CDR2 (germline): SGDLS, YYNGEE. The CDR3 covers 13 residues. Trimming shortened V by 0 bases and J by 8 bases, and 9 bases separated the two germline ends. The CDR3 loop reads CASSVVVADEQFF. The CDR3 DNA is TGTGCCAGCAGCGTAGTAGTCGCGGATGAGCAGTTCTTC.

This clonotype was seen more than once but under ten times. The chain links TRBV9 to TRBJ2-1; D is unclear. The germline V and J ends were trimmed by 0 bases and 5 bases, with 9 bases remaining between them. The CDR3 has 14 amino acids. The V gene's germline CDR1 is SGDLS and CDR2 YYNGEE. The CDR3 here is CASSVEQADNEQFF. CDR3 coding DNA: TGTGCCAGCAGCGTAGAGCAGGCCGACAATGAGCAGTTCTTC.

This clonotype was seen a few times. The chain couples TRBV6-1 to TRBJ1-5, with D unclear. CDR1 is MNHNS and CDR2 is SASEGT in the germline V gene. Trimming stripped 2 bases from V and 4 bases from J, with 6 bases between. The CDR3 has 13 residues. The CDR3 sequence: CASSELQNQPQHF. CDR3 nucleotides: TGTGCCAGCAGTGAACTACAGAATCAGCCCCAGCATTTT.

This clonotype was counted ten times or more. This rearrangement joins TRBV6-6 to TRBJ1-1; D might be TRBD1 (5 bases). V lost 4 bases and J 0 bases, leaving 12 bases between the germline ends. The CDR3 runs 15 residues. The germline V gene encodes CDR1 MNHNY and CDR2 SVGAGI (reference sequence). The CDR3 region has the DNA TGTGCCAGCAGTTTCGGGGGACGACTGAACACTGAAGCTTTCTTT. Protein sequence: CASSFGGRLNTEAFF.

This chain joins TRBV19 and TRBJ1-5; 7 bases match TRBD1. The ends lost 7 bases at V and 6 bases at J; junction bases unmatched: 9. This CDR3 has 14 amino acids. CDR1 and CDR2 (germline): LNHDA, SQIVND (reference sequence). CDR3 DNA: TGTGCCAGTACCATTACAGGGGACGGTCAGCCCCAGCATTTT. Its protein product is CASTITGDGQPQHF.

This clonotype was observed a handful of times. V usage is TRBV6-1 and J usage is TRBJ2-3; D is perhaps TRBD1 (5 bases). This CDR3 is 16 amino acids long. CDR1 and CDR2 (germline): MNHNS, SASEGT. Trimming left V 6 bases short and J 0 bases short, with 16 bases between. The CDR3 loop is CASRRVGVTSTDTQYF. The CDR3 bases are TGTGCCAGCAGACGGGTAGGGGTAACTAGCACAGATACGCAGTATTTT.

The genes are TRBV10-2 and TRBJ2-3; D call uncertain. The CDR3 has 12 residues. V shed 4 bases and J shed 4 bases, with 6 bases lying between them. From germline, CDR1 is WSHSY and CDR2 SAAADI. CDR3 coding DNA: TGCGCCAGCAGTGTCATGCCAGATACGCAGTATTTT. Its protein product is CASSVMPDTQYF.

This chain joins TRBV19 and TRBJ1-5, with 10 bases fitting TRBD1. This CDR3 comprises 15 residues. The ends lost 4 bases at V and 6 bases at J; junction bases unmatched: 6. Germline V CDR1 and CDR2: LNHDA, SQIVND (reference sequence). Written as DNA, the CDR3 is TGTGCCAGTAGTACACGGACAGGGGGATCTCAGCCCCAGCATTTT. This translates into CASSTRTGGSQPQHF. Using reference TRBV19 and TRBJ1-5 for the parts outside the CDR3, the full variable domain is DGGITQSPKYLFRKEGQNVTLSCEQNLNHDAMYWYRQDPGQGLRLIYYSQIVNDFQKGDIAEGYSVSREKKESFPLTVTSAQKNPTAFYLCASSTRTGGSQPQHFGDGTRLSIL.